A selection of T cell receptor beta chains follows, all from one sample in a study of resident and recirculating memory T cells in vitiligo. This table comes from immunoSEQ multiplex PCR, and its TCRdb copy is limited to in-frame clones, with some not included. The sample has tens of thousands of clones; roughly nine tenths are singletons. Sequences were obtained from blood. The receptors here all came from a male donor with vitiligo. Both conserved end residues are part of each CDR3. The D gene is left open where the match is weak. Clone size, where shown, is once, few, many, or a class for clones that have expanded.

clone_size	d_call	v_call	j_call	cdr3_nt	cdr3_aa
.	.	TRBV19	TRBJ1-1	TGTGCCAGTAGTATCGAGTGGGGTAAGTCCGGGGGAAACACTGAAGCTTTCTTT	CASSIEWGKSGGNTEAFF
.	.	TRBV27	TRBJ1-2	TGTGCCAGCAGTTTATCGAGGGCGGGTTATGGCTACACCTTC	CASSLSRAGYGYTF
.	.	TRBV7-3	TRBJ2-1	TGTGCCAGCAGCTTATCGAGGGTGGGGAACAATGAGCAGTTCTTC	CASSLSRVGNNEQFF
.	TRBD1	TRBV6-4	TRBJ1-4	TGTGCCAGCAGTGACTCACAGGGGGGTCGGAATGAAAAACTGTTTTTT	CASSDSQGGRNEKLFF
.	.	TRBV27	TRBJ2-1	TGTGCCAGCAGTTTATCCGGCGTCCGGGCAGCACCCTCGGGGAATGAGCAGTTCTTC	CASSLSGVRAAPSGNEQFF
.	TRBD2	TRBV9	TRBJ2-1	TGTGCCAGCAGCGTAGATAGTTGGGAGGGGCCCACCTACAATGAGCAGTTCTTC	CASSVDSWEGPTYNEQFF
.	.	TRBV11-1	TRBJ1-2	TGTGCCAGCAGCTTAGAAGGGGTTGGCGGCTACACCTTC	CASSLEGVGGYTF
.	.	TRBV7-2	TRBJ2-7	TGTGCCAGCAGCTTAGCGGAGAAACAGGGATACGAGCAGTACTTC	CASSLAEKQGYEQYF
.	.	TRBV6-5	TRBJ1-5	TGTGCCAGCAGTTACTCCGGACAGCACGGACAGCCCCAGCATTTT	CASSYSGQHGQPQHF
.	TRBD1	TRBV27	TRBJ1-5	TGTGCCAGCAGTCTACTCGACAGGGTCAGCAATCAGCCCCAGCATTTT	CASSLLDRVSNQPQHF
once	.	TRBV12-5	TRBJ2-7	TGTGCTAGTGGTTCGAGCGGGCTTCCAGGATACGAGCAGTACTTC	CASGSSGLPGYEQYF
.	.	TRBV10-3	TRBJ2-7	TGTGCCATCAGCCTGGGGGACAACTACGAGCAGTACTTC	CAISLGDNYEQYF
.	.	TRBV5-6	TRBJ2-1	TGTGCCAGCAGCCACTCCACTAGGGGGTCGTTGTGGAATGAGCAGTTCTTC	CASSHSTRGSLWNEQFF
.	TRBD2	TRBV5-1	TRBJ2-3	TGCGCCAGCAGGAGACTAGCGGGGGGTTCCACAGATGCGCAGTATTTT	CASRRLAGGSTDAQYF
.	.	TRBV27	TRBJ2-7	TGTGCCAGCAGCATTTCCAGGGTTGCGGTCGAGCAGTACTTC	CASSISRVAVEQYF
once	.	TRBV5-1	TRBJ1-3	TGCGCCAGCAGCCCAGGACAGTCTGGAAACACCATATATTTT	CASSPGQSGNTIYF
.	.	TRBV7-2	TRBJ1-2	TGTGCCAGCAGCTCGGGACAAGGGACCAACTATGGCTACACCTTC	CASSSGQGTNYGYTF
.	TRBD2	TRBV4-2	TRBJ2-3	TGTGCCAGCAGCCAGGTTGGACTAGCGGGGGGCACAGATACGCAGTATTTT	CASSQVGLAGGTDTQYF
.	.	TRBV9	TRBJ2-1	TGTGCCAGCAGCGTAGTTGGAGGGGGCCAGGTCGGTGATAATGAGCAGTTCTTC	CASSVVGGGQVGDNEQFF
.	TRBD2	TRBV6-6	TRBJ2-7	TGTGCCAGCAGTTCGACTCTAGCGGGGAAAGGCTACGAGCAGTACTTC	CASSSTLAGKGYEQYF
.	TRBD1	TRBV7-8	TRBJ2-7	TGTGCCAGCAGCTTAGGATCAGGGGGCCCCTACGAGCAGTACTTC	CASSLGSGGPYEQYF
.	.	TRBV19	TRBJ1-5	TGTGCCAGTGCGCCTGAGGGTAGCAATCAGCCCCAGCATTTT	CASAPEGSNQPQHF
.	TRBD1	TRBV19	TRBJ2-7	TGTGCCAGTGTAATCACAGGGGACGAGCAGTACTTC	CASVITGDEQYF
.	.	TRBV5-1	TRBJ1-1	TGCGCCAGCAGCCCTGGACGGGAAACCATGAACACTGAAGCTTTCTTT	CASSPGRETMNTEAFF
.	.	TRBV6-5	TRBJ2-3	TGTGCCAGCAGTTACCAACCGGAGGGATATACGCAGTATTTT	CASSYQPEGYTQYF
.	.	TRBV20-1	TRBJ1-4	TGCAGTGCTAATCGAGGGGAAAAACTGTTTTTT	CSANRGEKLFF
.	TRBD1	TRBV5-1	TRBJ2-7	TGCGCCAGCAGCTTGGCGGGGGGACAGGGGATGAACTACGAGCAGTACTTC	CASSLAGGQGMNYEQYF
.	TRBD2	TRBV6-4	TRBJ2-2	TGTGCCAGCAGTCCAAGCGGGGGGGCCGGGGAGCTGTTTTTT	CASSPSGGAGELFF
.	.	TRBV6-5	TRBJ2-7	TGTGCCAGCAGTTACTCGAAGGACAGCCCCTACGAGCAGTACTTC	CASSYSKDSPYEQYF
once	.	TRBV28	TRBJ1-2	TGTGCCAGCAGTTGGCAGTTCTATGGCTACACCTTC	CASSWQFYGYTF
.	.	TRBV9	TRBJ1-3	TGTGCCAGCAGCCCCCCTCGGGGCTCTGGAAACACCATATATTTT	CASSPPRGSGNTIYF
.	TRBD1	TRBV11-2	TRBJ1-1	TGTGCCAGCAGCTTATTAGGGACAGGGAACACTGAAGCTTTCTTT	CASSLLGTGNTEAFF
.	.	TRBV5-1	TRBJ2-7	TGCGCCAGCAGCTTGTTGACGACGGGGAGCTCCTACGAGCAGTACTTC	CASSLLTTGSSYEQYF
.	TRBD1	TRBV5-1	TRBJ1-2	TGCGCCAGCAGCCGGGATGGCCAGGGGGTTGGCTACACCTTC	CASSRDGQGVGYTF
.	TRBD2	TRBV11-2	TRBJ2-2	TGTGCCAGCAGCTTACGGACGCTAGCGGGGACGGCCGGGGAGCTGTTTTTT	CASSLRTLAGTAGELFF
.	TRBD1	TRBV7-3	TRBJ1-1	TGTGCCAGCAGCTTAACGGGCAGGGGGGACACTGAAGCTTTCTTT	CASSLTGRGDTEAFF
.	.	TRBV7-9	TRBJ2-3	TGTGCCAGCAGCTTAGTCGTGGGGGGGACAGGTGGCACAGATACGCAGTATTTT	CASSLVVGGTGGTDTQYF
.	TRBD1	TRBV7-2	TRBJ1-1	TGTGCCAGCAGCTTAGTAGCCCAAGGACAGGGTGGGAACACTGAAGCTTTCTTT	CASSLVAQGQGGNTEAFF
.	.	TRBV7-2	TRBJ1-5	TGTGCCAGCAGTCTAAATAGCAATCAGCCCCAGCATTTT	CASSLNSNQPQHF
once	.	TRBV6-1	TRBJ1-2	TGTGCCAGCAGTGAACAGGGAGGGTATGGCTACACCTTC	CASSEQGGYGYTF